Each of the 16 T cell receptor beta chains below was sequenced from the same sample in a study of shared clonotypes between healthy human individuals. TCRdb's copy holds only in-frame clones and misses some; the assay was immunoSEQ multiplex PCR. The profile shows some 660,000 clones, approximately 73% of them singletons. Sequencing was performed on memory CD4+ T cells sorted from blood. The subset: CD45RA-negative fraction. The receptors come from a woman aged 30 to 39 in good health.

The chain recombines TRBV7-9 with TRBJ1-2, with unresolved D. The CDR3 is 15 residues long. Trimming shortened V by 5 bases and J by 8 bases, and 21 bases separated the two germline ends. CDR1 and CDR2 (germline): SEHNR, FQNEAQ (reference sequence). The CDR3 nucleotides read TGTGCCAGCAGCCCCCGGGCGGTCTCGCCGGGGGGCTACACCTTC. Amino acid sequence: CASSPRAVSPGGYTF.

This rearrangement joins TRBV6-1 to TRBJ1-1; 10 bases line up with TRBD1. The CDR3 length is 12 residues. CDR1 is MNHNS and CDR2 is SASEGT in the germline V gene. V trimming: 11 bases; J trimming: 7 bases; junction bases outside the gene matches: 7. The CDR3 sequence: CAEAGTGDEAFF. The CDR3 DNA reads as TGTGCCGAGGCCGGGACAGGGGATGAAGCTTTCTTT.

The chain carries TRBV29-1 and TRBJ2-5; D might be TRBD2 (6 bases). The CDR3 has 14 residues. Germline V lookup: CDR1 SQVTM, CDR2 ANQGSEA. Trimming pared 2 bases from V and 5 bases from J, leaving 15 bases between. The DNA of the CDR3 is TGCAGCGTTGAATACATGGGGAGGTACGAGACCCAGTACTTC. It is translated as CSVEYMGRYETQYF. Based on the CDR3 plus reference TRBV29-1 and TRBJ2-5, the full variable domain is SAVISQKPSRDICQRGTSLTIQCQVDSQVTMMFWYRQQPGQSLTLIATANQGSEATYESGFVIDKFPISRPNLTFSTLTVSNMSPEDSSIYLCSVEYMGRYETQYFGPGTRLLVL.

The J gene is TRBJ1-2, the V gene TRBV12-5; a possible D gene is TRBD1 (5 bases). Trimming removed 0 bases at V and 4 bases at J, with 15 bases between. CDR1 and CDR2 (germline): LGHNT, FRNRAP. The CDR3 covers 16 residues. CDR3: CASGLVAGPWGYGYTF. In DNA form, the CDR3 reads TGTGCTAGTGGTTTGGTGGCAGGGCCCTGGGGCTATGGCTACACCTTC. Full variable domain (outside the CDR3, taken from reference TRBV12-5 and TRBJ1-2): DARVTQTPRHKVTEMGQEVTMRCQPILGHNTVFWYRQTMMQGLELLAYFRNRAPLDDSGMPKDRFSAEMPDATLATLKIQPSEPRDSAVYFCASGLVAGPWGYGYTFGSGTRLTVV.

The chain employs TRBV5-6 and TRBJ2-4, with D perhaps being TRBD1 or TRBD2 (5 bases each). Trimming shortened V by 0 bases and J by 0 bases, and 10 bases separated the two germline ends. Germline-derived CDR1 and CDR2 are SGHDT and YYEEEE. CDR3 length: 16 residues. CDR3 loop: CASSLVRDLAKNIQYF. DNA of the CDR3: TGTGCCAGCAGCTTGGTCAGGGACCTAGCCAAAAACATTCAGTACTTC.

V and J are TRBV29-1 and TRBJ1-1; D unresolved. CDR1 and CDR2 from the germline V gene are SQVTM and ANQGSEA. V dropped 5 bases and J dropped 2 bases, with 6 bases sitting between them. The CDR3 sequence is 11 residues long. The CDR3 DNA sequence: TGCAGCGTTACCCGAAACACTGAAGCTTTCTTT. Translating gives CSVTRNTEAFF.

The chain has TRBV5-1 and TRBJ2-2; the D is unclear. Germline CDR1 and CDR2: SGHRS and YFSETQ. Between the trimmed V and J ends, which lost 0 bases and 5 bases, there was a span of 11 bases. The CDR3 has 15 amino acids. CDR3 residues: CASSLDVPTTGELFF. CDR3 coding DNA: TGCGCCAGCAGCTTGGACGTCCCGACGACCGGGGAGCTGTTTTTT.

This chain joins TRBV28 and TRBJ2-7, with D perhaps being TRBD1 or TRBD2 (5 bases each). This CDR3 is 15 amino acids long. With 3 bases removed from V and 6 bases from J, the gap between germline ends came to 18 bases. The germline CDR1 and CDR2 sequences are MDHEN and SYDVKM. The CDR3 loop reads CASSFRGRPNLEQYF. In nucleotides, the CDR3 is TGTGCCAGCAGTTTCCGGGGCAGACCGAACCTCGAGCAGTACTTC.

The chain carries TRBV28 and TRBJ2-3; no clear D gene. V dropped 4 bases and J dropped 5 bases, with 16 bases sitting between them. The CDR3 runs to 15 residues. Germline V gives CDR1 MDHEN, CDR2 SYDVKM. CDR3 coding DNA: TGTGCCAGCAGTTCCGTAACACTTGGACGAGATACGCAGTATTTT. Translation: CASSSVTLGRDTQYF.

This clone is a singleton in its sample. The V call is TRBV18, the J call TRBJ1-5; TRBD1 aligns across 10 bases. CDR1 is KGHSH, CDR2 LQKENI, per germline. The ends lost 4 bases at V and 5 bases at J; junction bases unmatched: 8. The CDR3 sequence is 16 residues long. CDR3 DNA: TGTGCCAGCTCACGAACTCCTGGGACAGGGGATCAGCCCCAGCATTTT. Its protein is CASSRTPGTGDQPQHF. Full variable domain (missing parts from reference TRBV18 and TRBJ1-5): NAGVMQNPRHLVRRRGQEARLRCSPMKGHSHVYWYRQLPEEGLKFMVYLQKENIIDESGMPKERFSAEFPKEGPSILRIQQVVRGDSAAYFCASSRTPGTGDQPQHFGDGTRLSIL.

The V call is TRBV4-1, the J call TRBJ2-6; 10 bases match TRBD1. The J segment lost 0 bases and the V segment lost 2 bases, leaving 7 bases of the junction unmatched. The CDR3 covers 19 residues. Germline V gene sequence: CDR1 MGHRA, CDR2 YSYEKL. CDR3 in DNA: TGCGCCAGCAGCCAAAAGGGACAGGGGCGTTCCTCTGGGGCCAACGTCCTGACTTTC. Translating gives CASSQKGQGRSSGANVLTF.

This clone was seen once. DNA for the CDR3: TGTGCCAGCTCACCGTTCATCACAGGGACCCTTAACACCGGGGAGCTGTTTTTT. This encodes CASSPFITGTLNTGELFF. The chain combines TRBV18 with TRBJ2-2; TRBD1 might be the D (6 bases). The CDR3 sequence is 18 residues long. Germline lookup yields CDR1 KGHSH and CDR2 LQKENI. Trimming pared 3 bases from V and 2 bases from J, leaving 19 bases between. The full variable domain, completed using reference TRBV18 and TRBJ2-2, is NAGVMQNPRHLVRRRGQEARLRCSPMKGHSHVYWYRQLPEEGLKFMVYLQKENIIDESGMPKERFSAEFPKEGPSILRIQQVVRGDSAAYFCASSPFITGTLNTGELFFGEGSRLTVL.

In regard to this clone: The sample has other DNA sequences that encode this CDR3 too. V gene TRBV28 combines with J gene TRBJ1-4; possibly TRBD1 for D (5 bases). The CDR3 spans 14 residues. Trimming took 5 bases from V and 6 from J, leaving 13 bases between them. Germline assignment: CDR1 MDHEN and CDR2 SYDVKM. CDR3: CASSVGGRDEKLFF. The CDR3 DNA reads TGTGCCAGCAGTGTTGGGGGAAGGGATGAAAAACTGTTTTTT.

The chain carries TRBV4-1 and TRBJ1-5; tentatively, D is TRBD1 (5 bases). Per the germline V gene, CDR1 is MGHRA and CDR2 is YSYEKL. CDR3 length: 18 residues. V was pared by 4 bases and J by 3 bases, with 22 bases between. CDR3 protein: CASSLKDRADSFNQPQHF. In DNA form, the CDR3 reads TGCGCCAGCAGCCTAAAAGATCGAGCAGACAGCTTCAATCAGCCCCAGCATTTT.

The chain has TRBV7-3 and TRBJ2-1; 8 bases are a match to TRBD1. Unmatched junction bases numbered 5, after V lost 5 bases and J lost 2 bases. CDR1 SGHTA and CDR2 FQGTGA come from the germline V gene. The CDR3 runs to 15 residues. The CDR3 region is CASSQGQVAYNEQFF. The CDR3 nucleotides read TGTGCCAGCAGCCAGGGACAGGTAGCCTACAATGAGCAGTTCTTC.

The rearrangement uses TRBV11-2 and TRBJ1-1, with D maybe TRBD1 (5 bases). Trimming cost V 5 bases and J 10 bases, with 23 bases left between them. The germline V gene has CDR1 SGHAT and CDR2 FQNNGV. CDR3 size: 15 residues. Here the CDR3 DNA reads TGTGCCAGCAGCACTCGGACGGCACTGACTGGGGGAGCTTTCTTT. Its protein is CASSTRTALTGGAFF.